Each of the 25 T cell receptor beta chains below was sequenced from the same sample in a study of cytomegalovirus exposure and HLA in healthy donors. The PCR had 60 Vbeta and 13 Jbeta primers. Repertoires were generated with immunoSEQ multiplex PCR, while TCRdb's copy carries only in-frame clones and drops some. The sample yields tens of thousands of clones, 63% seen once. Sequenced: PBMCs. All receptors come from a woman aged 40 to 50 in good health and CMV-seropositive.

The V call is TRBV27, the J call TRBJ1-5; TRBD1 might be the D (6 bases). Looked up from germline, CDR1 is MNHEY and CDR2 is SMNVEV (reference sequence). The CDR3 has 15 residues. V was trimmed by 6 bases and J by 2 bases, leaving 14 bases between them. CDR3 bases: TGTGCCAGCAGGGCACAGGGAACCCGCAATCAGCCCCAGCATTTT. Translating it yields CASRAQGTRNQPQHF.

The chain is built from TRBV27 and TRBJ2-5, with 11 bases aligning to TRBD2. This CDR3 has 16 residues. Trimming cost V 5 bases and J 2 bases; bases outside gene matches: 7. Germline lookup yields CDR1 MNHEY and CDR2 SMNVEV (reference sequence). DNA for the CDR3: TGTGCCAGCAGTGTACTAGCGGGAGTGGGGCAAGAGACCCAGTACTTC. It codes for CASSVLAGVGQETQYF.

This sequence joins TRBV11-3 and TRBJ1-4, with TRBD1 identical over 9 bases. CDR3 length: 20 residues. Germline V gene data show CDR1 as SGHNT and CDR2 as YENEEA. V gave up 6 bases and J gave up 0 bases; unmatched junction bases: 17. CDR3 protein: CASSLTPGQGRPPTNEKLFF. For the CDR3, the DNA is TGTGCCAGCAGTTTAACCCCGGGACAGGGACGGCCCCCAACTAATGAAAAACTGTTTTTT.

The rearrangement joins TRBV2 to TRBJ1-5; D possibly corresponds to TRBD1 (5 bases). The CDR3 has 13 residues. The germline V gene has CDR1 SNHLY and CDR2 FYNNEI. Trimming pared 6 bases from V and 7 bases from J, leaving 13 bases between. CDR3 sequence (DNA): TGTGCCAGCAGCGGGGACTTTAGCCAGCCCCAGCATTTT. It is translated as CASSGDFSQPQHF.

The chain employs TRBV5-4 and TRBJ1-4, with 9 bases aligning to TRBD1. Germline loops: CDR1 SGHNT, CDR2 YYREEE (reference sequence). J lost 8 bases, V lost 0 bases, and 5 bases had no gene match. The CDR3 loop spans 15 amino acids. This CDR3 is CASSLATGGREKLFF. CDR3 coding DNA: TGTGCCAGCAGCTTGGCAACAGGGGGCAGAGAAAAACTGTTTTTT.

The CDR3 spells CASSAGYRVNYGYTF. CDR3 in DNA: TGTGCCAGCAGCGCAGGGTACAGGGTTAACTATGGCTACACCTTC. The chain couples TRBV9 to TRBJ1-2; maybe TRBD1 (6 bases). The CDR3 is 15 residues long. Between the trimmed V and J ends, which lost 3 bases and 1 base, there was a span of 13 bases. Germline V gives CDR1 SGDLS, CDR2 YYNGEE. Full variable domain (outside the CDR3, taken from reference TRBV9 and TRBJ1-2): DSGVTQTPKHLITATGQRVTLRCSPRSGDLSVYWYQQSLDQGLQFLIQYYNGEERAKGNILERFSAQQFPDLHSELNLSSLELGDSALYFCASSAGYRVNYGYTFGSGTRLTVV.

The chain combines TRBV2 with TRBJ2-7; no firm D call. From germline, CDR1 is SNHLY and CDR2 FYNNEI. V was shortened by 5 bases and J by 6 bases, with 8 bases between the two germline ends. The CDR3 length is 11 residues. The CDR3 DNA reads TGTGCCAGCAGTTCCCTCGGCGAGCAGTACTTC. Translating gives CASSSLGEQYF.

The J gene is TRBJ1-1, the V gene TRBV6-5; no definite D call. Trimming left V 0 bases short and J 1 base short, with 3 bases between. Germline V CDR1 and CDR2: MNHEY, SVGAGI. CDR3 length equals 13 residues. CDR3 loop: CASSYSRNTEAFF. In nucleotides, the CDR3 is TGTGCCAGCAGTTACTCGCGGAACACTGAAGCTTTCTTT.

The chain combines TRBV9 with TRBJ1-4, with D unclear. This CDR3 has 18 residues. The V gene's germline CDR1 is SGDLS and CDR2 YYNGEE. Between the trimmed V and J ends, which lost 3 bases and 0 bases, there was a span of 18 bases. The CDR3 loop reads CASSADGRAGATNEKLFF. The CDR3 DNA sequence: TGTGCCAGCAGCGCAGACGGGCGGGCCGGGGCAACTAATGAAAAACTGTTTTTT.

CDR3 protein: CSVASQGEDTQYF. CDR3 coding DNA: TGCAGCGTTGCGTCACAGGGTGAAGATACGCAGTATTTT. The gene calls are TRBV29-1 and TRBJ2-3, with a weak D call TRBD1 (6 bases). V lost 4 bases and J lost 5, with 13 bases in between. Germline CDR1 SQVTM, CDR2 ANQGSEA. The CDR3 extends over 13 amino acids.

The V call is TRBV5-5, the J call TRBJ1-1; 12 bases are a match to TRBD1. The germline gives CDR1 SGHKS, CDR2 YYEKEE (reference sequence). Unmatched junction bases numbered 1, after V lost 3 bases and J lost 4 bases. The CDR3 extends over 14 amino acids. CDR3 in DNA: TGTGCCAGCAGCTGGGACAGGGGGCGCACTGAAGCTTTCTTT. It translates to CASSWDRGRTEAFF.

The V gene is TRBV7-3, the J gene TRBJ2-3; 14 nucleotides line up with TRBD2. Germline V gives CDR1 SGHTA, CDR2 FQGTGA. Losses at the gene ends were 2 bases for V and 7 bases for J; bases not matched to a gene: 5. CDR3 size: 16 residues. CDR3 nucleotides: TGTGCCAGCAGCTTAGGGACTAGCGGGAGCGGATATACGCAGTATTTT. It translates to CASSLGTSGSGYTQYF.

This clone turned up a few times. The chain combines TRBV5-1 with TRBJ2-2; D unclear. The CDR3 is 13 amino acids. Deletions cut 2 bases from V and 3 bases from J, with 5 bases between. Germline V gene sequence: CDR1 SGHRS, CDR2 YFSETQ. The CDR3 protein is CASSFSDTGELFF. The CDR3 nucleotides read TGCGCCAGCAGCTTCAGTGACACCGGGGAGCTGTTTTTT.

The chain uses TRBV2 and TRBJ2-4; D is perhaps TRBD1 (5 bases). The CDR3 sequence is 17 residues long. Between the trimmed V and J ends, which lost 6 bases and 6 bases, there was a span of 24 bases. The V gene's germline CDR1 is SNHLY and CDR2 FYNNEI. The CDR3 loop is CASRERRVSAVGNIQYF. In DNA form, the CDR3 reads TGTGCCAGCAGGGAACGCAGGGTATCGGCCGTAGGAAACATTCAGTACTTC.

The rearrangement joins TRBV28 to TRBJ2-7, with D maybe TRBD1 (6 bases). V lost 4 bases and J lost 2, with 9 bases in between. The CDR3 is 13 residues long. The germline CDR1 and CDR2 sequences are MDHEN and SYDVKM. The CDR3 reads CASSSGQPYEQYF. As DNA, the CDR3 is TGTGCCAGCAGTTCTGGACAGCCCTACGAGCAGTACTTC.

The CDR3 here is CASSRSDTGTGALQRNNEQFF. Written as DNA, the CDR3 is TGCGCCAGCAGCAGGTCCGATACCGGGACAGGGGCTCTCCAGCGTAACAATGAGCAGTTCTTC. V usage is TRBV5-1 and J usage is TRBJ2-1, with 10 nucleotides matching TRBD1. Germline V gene sequence: CDR1 SGHRS, CDR2 YFSETQ. V shed 4 bases and J 5 bases; nucleotides not matched to a gene: 24. The CDR3 covers 21 residues.

This clone appeared many times. This chain links TRBV6-5 with TRBJ2-2; 7 bases map to TRBD1. Germline assignment: CDR1 MNHEY and CDR2 SVGAGI. V was clipped by 4 bases and J by 2 bases; unmatched bases: 4. The CDR3 runs 15 residues. CDR3 coding DNA: TGTGCCAGCAGTTTCCGACAGGGAAACACCGGGGAGCTGTTTTTT. Encoded protein: CASSFRQGNTGELFF.

The V gene is TRBV2, the J gene TRBJ2-1, with 7 bases matching TRBD1. The V segment lost 7 bases and the J segment 0 bases; nucleotides outside the gene matches: 9. The CDR3 sequence is 16 residues long. Germline V gene data show CDR1 as SNHLY and CDR2 as FYNNEI. The CDR3 nucleotides are TGTGCCAGCATCCCACAGGGGACCAGCTCCTACAATGAGCAGTTCTTC. Translating gives CASIPQGTSSYNEQFF.

The rearrangement joins TRBV4-3 to TRBJ1-2; D gene ambiguous. Germline CDR1 and CDR2: LGHNA and YSLEER. The ends were cut back, 0 bases at V and 8 bases at J, with 16 bases in the middle. This CDR3 has 15 residues. The CDR3 bases are TGCGCCAGCAGCCAAGATGGCAGAGCTCCGGGGGGCTACACCTTC. Its translation is CASSQDGRAPGGYTF.

The chain employs TRBV2 and TRBJ2-1; D is unresolved. Germline values: CDR1 SNHLY, CDR2 FYNNEI. V was shortened by 3 bases and J by 0 bases, with 12 bases between the two germline ends. This CDR3 has 16 residues. The CDR3 here is CASSEFSVDSYNEQFF. The CDR3, as DNA: TGTGCCAGCAGTGAGTTCAGCGTTGACTCCTACAATGAGCAGTTCTTC.

The chain employs TRBV7-2 and TRBJ2-7, with 7 bases that match TRBD2. CDR1 is SGHTA and CDR2 is FQGNSA in the germline V gene. J lost 0 bases, V lost 0 bases, and 11 bases had no gene match. CDR3 length: 18 residues. Here the CDR3 reads CASSLASGASGNSYEQYF. The CDR3 nucleotides are TGTGCCAGCAGCTTAGCAAGTGGGGCTAGCGGAAACTCCTACGAGCAGTACTTC.

The chain employs TRBV6-1 and TRBJ2-5, with 7 bases identical to TRBD1. Gene TRBJ2-7 matches the end of the DNA better, so the J call may be wrong. Germline loops: CDR1 MNHNS, CDR2 SASEGT. The CDR3 extends over 13 amino acids. Written as DNA, the CDR3 is TGTGCCAGCAGGAAGACAGGGATCTACGAGCAGTACTTC. It is translated as CASRKTGIYEQYF.

The CDR3 loop reads CASSVRPGDGNEKLFF. CDR3 in DNA: TGTGCCAGCAGTGTACGCCCGGGGGACGGGAATGAAAAACTGTTTTTT. The V and J genes are TRBV25-1 and TRBJ1-4; the D gene is possibly TRBD1 (5 bases). The CDR3 is 16 residues long. The V end lost 4 bases, the J end lost 5 bases, and 17 bases lay between the germline ends. CDR1 is MGHDK and CDR2 is SYGVNS in the germline V gene.

The chain employs TRBV27 and TRBJ2-2; D gene uncertain. Germline values: CDR1 MNHEY, CDR2 SMNVEV (reference sequence). The CDR3 extends over 15 amino acids. The V end was cut by 2 bases, the J end by 0 bases, with 7 bases between. CDR3 nucleotides: TGTGCCAGCAGTTTAATTCGTACGAACACCGGGGAGCTGTTTTTT. Translation: CASSLIRTNTGELFF.

This clone was seen a handful of times. This chain uses TRBV11-2 with TRBJ1-1; D gene unclear. The germline gives CDR1 SGHAT, CDR2 FQNNGV. V was trimmed by 5 bases and J by 5 bases, leaving 12 bases between them. CDR3 length equals 13 residues. As DNA, the CDR3 is TGTGCCAGCAGCCACCTGTCGGGGACTGAAGCTTTCTTT. As protein: CASSHLSGTEAFF.